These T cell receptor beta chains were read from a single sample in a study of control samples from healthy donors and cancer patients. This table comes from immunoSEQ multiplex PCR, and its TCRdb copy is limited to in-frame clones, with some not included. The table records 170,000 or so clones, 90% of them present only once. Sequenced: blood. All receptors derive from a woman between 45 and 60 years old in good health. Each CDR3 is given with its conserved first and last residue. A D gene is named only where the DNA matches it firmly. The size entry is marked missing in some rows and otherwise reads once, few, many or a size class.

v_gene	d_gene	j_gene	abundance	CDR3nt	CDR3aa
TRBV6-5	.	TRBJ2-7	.	TGTGCCAGCACCCCGGGGTACGAGCAGTACTTC	CASTPGYEQYF
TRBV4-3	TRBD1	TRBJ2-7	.	TGCGCCAGCAGCCGCCGGGACAGGGGCTACGAGCAGTACTTC	CASSRRDRGYEQYF
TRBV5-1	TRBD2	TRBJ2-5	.	TGCGCCAGCAGATTTACCGGGACTATCGAGACCCAGTACTTC	CASRFTGTIETQYF
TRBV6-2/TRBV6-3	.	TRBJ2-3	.	TGTGCCAGCAGTTACGGTACAGATACGCAGTATTTT	CASSYGTDTQYF
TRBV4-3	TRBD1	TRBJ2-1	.	TGCGCCAGCAGCCCCGGACAGGGATTGGCAAATGAGCAGTTCTTC	CASSPGQGLANEQFF
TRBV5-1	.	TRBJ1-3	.	TGCGCCAGCAGCCCGGTGGGGGGGTTCCCTGGAAACACCATATATTTT	CASSPVGGFPGNTIYF
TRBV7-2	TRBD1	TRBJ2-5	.	TGTGCCAGCAGCCCTACTGGACAGGGAAGCCAAGAGACCCAGTACTTC	CASSPTGQGSQETQYF
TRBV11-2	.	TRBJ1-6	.	TGTGCCAGCAGCTTGACGACTATTTATAATTCACCCCTCCACTTT	CASSLTTIYNSPLHF
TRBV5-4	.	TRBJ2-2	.	TGTGCCAGCAGCTTGGACTCAAGGGCGGGGGAGCTGTTTTTT	CASSLDSRAGELFF
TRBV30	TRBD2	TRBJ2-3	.	TGTGCCTGGACTAGCGGGAGGGAAACAGATACGCAGTATTTT	CAWTSGRETDTQYF
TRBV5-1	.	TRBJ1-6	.	TGCGCCAGCAGCTTGGATGGGGTTGGATCACCCCTCCACTTT	CASSLDGVGSPLHF
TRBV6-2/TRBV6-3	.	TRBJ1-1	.	TGTGCCAGCAGTCCGGCCACCATCCAGGGTCGTACTGAAGCTTTCTTT	CASSPATIQGRTEAFF
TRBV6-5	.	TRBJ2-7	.	TGTGCCGGCAGTTACCGCGGAAGAAGTTACGAGCAGTACTTC	CAGSYRGRSYEQYF
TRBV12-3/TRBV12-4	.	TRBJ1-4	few	TGTGCCAGCAGTTTAAATTTGTCCAAACTGTTTTTT	CASSLNLSKLFF
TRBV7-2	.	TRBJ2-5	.	TGTGCCAGCAGCCTCGGGGAGCGGGAGACCCAGTACTTC	CASSLGERETQYF
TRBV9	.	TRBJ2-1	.	TGTGCCAGCAGCGGATGGGGCCACTACAATGAGCAGTTCTTC	CASSGWGHYNEQFF
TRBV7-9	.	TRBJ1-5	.	TGTGCCAGCACCCGAGCGGAGGGCAATCAGCCCCAGCATTTT	CASTRAEGNQPQHF
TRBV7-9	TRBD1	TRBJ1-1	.	TGTGCCAGCAGCTCGGACAGGGGCTTGAACACTGAAGCTTTCTTT	CASSSDRGLNTEAFF
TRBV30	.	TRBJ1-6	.	TGTGCCTGGAGCAGTAGTCGACACCCCCCGGGCCACTTT	CAWSSSRHPPGHF
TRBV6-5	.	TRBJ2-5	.	TGTGCCAGCAGTTACTCGATTGCTACGCTTCAAGAGACCCAGTACTTC	CASSYSIATLQETQYF
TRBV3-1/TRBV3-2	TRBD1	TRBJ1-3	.	TGTGCCAGCAGCCAAGTGCGGACAGGGACTGGAAACACCATATATTTT	CASSQVRTGTGNTIYF
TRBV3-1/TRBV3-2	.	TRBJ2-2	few	TGTGCCAGCAGCCTCTTGGCCACCGGGGAGCTGTTTTTT	CASSLLATGELFF
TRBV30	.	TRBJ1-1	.	TGTGCCTGGAGTGTTGTGGAGTCGAACACTGAAGCTTTCTTT	CAWSVVESNTEAFF
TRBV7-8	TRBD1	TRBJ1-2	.	TGTGCCAGCAGCCCGCTGACAGGGTACAACTATGGCTACACCTTC	CASSPLTGYNYGYTF
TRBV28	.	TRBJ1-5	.	TGTGCCAGCAGAACTCATCTAAGTAGCAATCAGCCCCAGCATTTT	CASRTHLSSNQPQHF
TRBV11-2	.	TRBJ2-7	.	TGTGCCAGCAGCTTAGGCCTCTTCACCTCCTACGAGCAGTACTTC	CASSLGLFTSYEQYF
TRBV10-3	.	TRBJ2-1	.	TGTGCCACCACCACTAGGGACCGCAACAATGAGCAGTTCTTC	CATTTRDRNNEQFF
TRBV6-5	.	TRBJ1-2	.	TGTGCCAGCATGCGGACGGACTATGGCTACACCTTC	CASMRTDYGYTF
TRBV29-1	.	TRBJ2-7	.	TGCAGCGTTACGTTAACAAGCGAGCAGTACTTC	CSVTLTSEQYF
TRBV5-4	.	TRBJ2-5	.	TGTGCCAGCAGCTTGGTGGGAAGGAGAGAGACCCAGTACTTC	CASSLVGRRETQYF